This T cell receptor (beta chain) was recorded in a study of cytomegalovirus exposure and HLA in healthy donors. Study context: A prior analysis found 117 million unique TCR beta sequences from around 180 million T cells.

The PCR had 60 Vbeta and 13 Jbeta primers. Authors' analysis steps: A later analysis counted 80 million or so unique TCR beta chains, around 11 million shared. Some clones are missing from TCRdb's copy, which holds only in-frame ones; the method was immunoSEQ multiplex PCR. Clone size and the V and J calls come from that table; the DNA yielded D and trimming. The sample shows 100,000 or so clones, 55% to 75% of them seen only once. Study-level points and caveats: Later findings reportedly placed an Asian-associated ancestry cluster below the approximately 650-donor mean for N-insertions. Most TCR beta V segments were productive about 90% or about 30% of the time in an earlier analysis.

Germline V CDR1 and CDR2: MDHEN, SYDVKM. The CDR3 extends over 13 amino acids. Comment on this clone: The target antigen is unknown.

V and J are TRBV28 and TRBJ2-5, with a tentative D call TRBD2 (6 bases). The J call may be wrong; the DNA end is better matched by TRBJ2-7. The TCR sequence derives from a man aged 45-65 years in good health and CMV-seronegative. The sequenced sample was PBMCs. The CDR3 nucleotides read TGTGCCAGCAGTTTAGGAGGGAGGTACGAGCAGTACTTC. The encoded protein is CASSLGGRYEQYF.